This T cell receptor (beta chain) originates from a study of CD8+ T cells in alopecia areata. Across the whole study: For the treated group, dosing was oral tofacitinib at 5 to 10 mg twice daily.

Germline CDR1 reads SGHKS; CDR2 reads YYEKEE (reference sequence). The CDR3 has 14 residues. cDNA reverse transcribed from extracted RNA served as the sequencing template. Clones were sequenced by immunoSEQ multiplex PCR, and TCRdb holds only the in-frame ones, with some missing. The data hold around 140,000 clones, with 45% to 60% observed a single time. Findings and caveats of the study: Clonality was higher in lesional than normal scalp, especially in alopecia totalis/universalis. Sequencing of scalp tissue also captures the resident alphabeta T cells of normal skin.

Treatment denoted: oral pan-JAK inhibitor, 5-10 mg twice daily. As concerns this clone: No antigen is known for it. At one end the junction does not follow the germline gene, possibly because of a read error.

Sequences were derived from CD8+ T cells sorted from blood, sampled at week 4, from a patient treated with tofacitinib. This chain joins TRBV5-5 and TRBJ2-7; the D is unclear. The sequence was obtained from a human donor with alopecia areata. The CDR3 DNA is TGCGCCAGCAGCCAAGGCCGGTTCTCCTACGAGCAGTACTTC. It encodes CASSQGRFSYEQYF.